The 23 T cell receptor beta chains below were found in one sample sequenced in a study of blood T cells in healthy people across ages. A J-beta primer mix and a sample-barcoded 5' primer were used in a second PCR of roughly 7 to 12 cycles. TCRdb re-analysed the 5' RACE reads in MiXCR, keeping a single row per CDR3 protein. The repertoire consists of around 780,000 distinct CDR3 sequences, with approximately 24% occurring once and the leading ten covering around 2.9%. The sample was also reused in another study, on T cells of mothers and their children.

The specimen was blood. The receptors originated from a boy younger than 18 in good health.

This chain joins TRBV7-9 and TRBJ1-2; D is uncertain. CDR1 is SEHNR, CDR2 FQNEAQ, per germline (reference sequence). V shed 0 bases and J shed 2 bases, with 16 bases lying between them. The CDR3 is made up of 17 amino acids. The CDR3 sequence: CASSLAYGGHINYGYTF. CDR3 sequence (DNA): TGTGCCAGCAGCTTAGCGTATGGAGGGCACATCAACTATGGCTACACCTTC.

The chain uses TRBV19 and TRBJ2-7, with 10 bases that match TRBD1. Trimming took 6 bases from V and 2 from J; bases not matched to a gene: 7. Germline CDR1 LNHDA, CDR2 SQIVND (reference sequence). The CDR3 extends over 15 amino acids. The CDR3 bases are TGTGCCAGTAGGGGATCCGGGACAGGGGCCTACGAGCAGTACTTC. The encoded protein is CASRGSGTGAYEQYF.

V gene TRBV20-1 combines with J gene TRBJ1-5, with 9 bases lining up with TRBD1. This CDR3 region has 15 residues. Germline V CDR1 and CDR2: DFQATT, SNEGSKA (reference sequence). J lost 3 bases, V lost 4 bases, and 7 bases had no gene match. CDR3: CSATTGGDLNQPQHF. CDR3 nucleotide sequence: TGCAGTGCTACGACAGGGGGAGACCTCAATCAGCCCCAGCATTTT.

The CDR3 here is CASSIVPTGYSNQPQHF. In nucleotides, the CDR3 is TGTGCCAGCAGCATCGTACCAACAGGGTATAGCAATCAGCCCCAGCATTTT. V is TRBV7-2 and J is TRBJ1-5; D is possibly TRBD1 (6 bases). This CDR3 region has 17 residues. V was cut by 5 bases and J by 0 bases, with 17 bases left in between. From germline, CDR1 is SGHTA and CDR2 FQGNSA.

This chain connects TRBV13 to TRBJ2-5, with 7 bases matching TRBD2. CDR1 is PRHDT, CDR2 FYEKMQ, per germline (reference sequence). V gave up 4 bases and J gave up 3 bases; unmatched junction bases: 5. This CDR3 spans 14 amino acids. The CDR3 bases are TGTGCCAGCAGCTCCCCGGGACTAAAAGAGACCCAGTACTTC. Translated, it gives CASSSPGLKETQYF.

The chain combines TRBV20-1 with TRBJ2-5, with 7 bases matching TRBD2. The CDR3 length is 16 residues. V shed 0 bases and J 2 bases; nucleotides not matched to a gene: 9. Germline V lookup: CDR1 DFQATT, CDR2 SNEGSKA (reference sequence). The CDR3 is CSARDQPAAGQETQYF. In nucleotides, the CDR3 is TGCAGTGCTAGAGATCAACCAGCAGCGGGGCAAGAGACCCAGTACTTC.

This clonotype came up a few times. The chain has TRBV5-1 and TRBJ2-5; 8 positions match TRBD2. The CDR3 is made up of 16 amino acids. Trimming took 1 base from V and 1 from J; bases not matched to a gene: 6. Per the germline V gene, CDR1 is SGHRS and CDR2 is YFSETQ. This CDR3 is CASSLIRGGTQETQYF. CDR3 coding DNA: TGCGCCAGCAGCTTGATTCGGGGGGGGACCCAAGAGACCCAGTACTTC.

This clonotype was counted many times. The V and J genes are TRBV12-3 or TRBV12-4 and TRBJ2-3; possible D gene TRBD1, 6 bases. V lost 6 bases and J 9 bases, leaving 10 bases between the germline ends. This CDR3 is 11 amino acids long. The CDR3: CASSATGTQYF. In DNA form, the CDR3 reads TGTGCCAGCAGCGCGACAGGAACGCAGTATTTT.

This clonotype was seen many times. The gene calls are TRBV5-6 and TRBJ2-5; 8 bases line up with TRBD2. Germline-derived CDR1 and CDR2 are SGHDT and YYEEEE. The CDR3 has 14 residues. V shed 2 bases and J 5 bases; nucleotides not matched to a gene: 5. CDR3 amino acids: CASSLGSSGETQYF. As DNA, the CDR3 is TGTGCCAGCAGCTTAGGGTCTAGCGGGGAGACCCAGTACTTC.

The chain couples TRBV20-1 to TRBJ2-5; the D call may be TRBD1 or TRBD2 (5 bases each). Gene TRBJ2-7 matches the end of the DNA better, so the J call may be wrong. This CDR3 contains 14 residues. Germline loops: CDR1 DFQATT, CDR2 SNEGSKA (reference sequence). CDR3 loop: CSANSGPALGEQYF. In DNA, the CDR3 is TGCAGTGCCAACTCGGGACCAGCGTTGGGCGAGCAGTACTTC.

The chain couples TRBV6-5 to TRBJ1-5, with a tentative D call TRBD1 (5 bases). The CDR3 has 14 residues. V was trimmed by 0 bases and J by 5 bases, leaving 8 bases between them. CDR1 and CDR2 from the germline V gene are MNHEY and SVGAGI. CDR3 in DNA: TGTGCCAGCAGTTACTCGCGGGGGGATCAGCCCCAGCATTTT. It codes for CASSYSRGDQPQHF.

The chain is built from TRBV20-1 and TRBJ2-7; TRBD1 matches 7 bases. Germline V CDR1 and CDR2: DFQATT, SNEGSKA (reference sequence). The CDR3 is 12 amino acids. Trimming removed 6 bases from V and 0 bases from J; junction bases left unmatched: 2. Written as DNA, the CDR3 is TGCAGTGCCAGGGGGTTCTCCTACGAGCAGTACTTC. It encodes CSARGFSYEQYF.

The sample holds a few counts of this clonotype. The chain recombines TRBV29-1 with TRBJ2-5; D not certain. The DNA end is a closer match to TRBJ2-1, so the J assignment may be wrong. Germline-derived CDR1 and CDR2 are SQVTM and ANQGSEA. The CDR3 runs 11 residues. The CDR3 loop is CSVATYNEQFF. In nucleotides, the CDR3 is TGCAGCGTTGCAACATATAATGAGCAGTTCTTC.

The chain uses TRBV6-6 and TRBJ1-2, with D uncertain. The V and J ends lost 1 base and 4 bases respectively, with 10 bases between them. Germline CDR1 reads MNHNY; CDR2 reads SVGAGI (reference sequence). This CDR3 is 14 amino acids long. This CDR3 is CASSYFTAAYGYTF. CDR3 DNA: TGTGCCAGCAGTTACTTCACTGCAGCCTATGGCTACACCTTC.

This clonotype was counted a few times. This chain connects TRBV29-1 to TRBJ1-1; TRBD1 matches at 7 bases. Per germline, CDR1 SQVTM and CDR2 ANQGSEA. This CDR3 spans 13 amino acids. The J segment lost 0 bases and the V segment lost 6 bases, leaving 4 bases of the junction unmatched. CDR3 DNA: TGCAGCGTGGACAGGTGGCTGAACACTGAAGCTTTCTTT. It codes for CSVDRWLNTEAFF.

The chain carries TRBV7-2 and TRBJ1-3, with 7 nucleotides matching TRBD1. V shed 5 bases, J shed 2 bases, and the junction held 6 bases outside the gene matches. The length of the CDR3 is 15 residues. CDR1 is SGHTA and CDR2 is FQGNSA in the germline V gene. CDR3 nucleotide sequence: TGTGCCAGCAGCGCCCGGACAGGACCTGGAAACACCATATATTTT. Protein: CASSARTGPGNTIYF.

This clonotype was detected only a few times. This sequence joins TRBV28 and TRBJ2-2, with a weak D call TRBD2 (5 bases). From germline, CDR1 is MDHEN and CDR2 SYDVKM. Trimming removed 3 bases from V and 5 bases from J, with 13 bases in between. The CDR3 sequence is 15 residues long. CDR3 bases: TGTGCCAGCAGTTTTTCTAGCTCGTGGACCGGGGAGCTGTTTTTT. Translated: CASSFSSSWTGELFF.

This chain uses TRBV10-3 with TRBJ2-5; 8 nucleotides line up with TRBD1. The J call may be mistaken, given a closer DNA end match to TRBJ2-7. CDR1 is ENHRY, CDR2 SYGVKD, per germline. This CDR3 has 14 residues. This chain's CDR3 is CAISGGQDPYEQYF. CDR3 bases: TGTGCCATCAGTGGGGGACAGGATCCCTACGAGCAGTACTTC.

V gene TRBV10-2 combines with J gene TRBJ2-5; D is unclear. V was shortened by 7 bases and J by 11 bases, with 14 bases between the two germline ends. The CDR3 consists of 11 residues. Germline CDR1 and CDR2: WSHSY and SAAADI. For the CDR3, the DNA is TGCGCCAGCAAGGCAACGGTGGAGCAGTACTTC. As protein: CASKATVEQYF.

The rearrangement uses TRBV7-9 and TRBJ1-1; no definite D call. CDR1 is SEHNR and CDR2 is FQNEAQ in the germline V gene (reference sequence). The CDR3 loop spans 14 amino acids. The V and J ends lost 1 base and 10 bases respectively, with 16 bases between them. The CDR3 nucleotides are TGTGCCAGCAGCTTAGGAGCTGGGCAGATAGGAGCTTTCTTT. Translating gives CASSLGAGQIGAFF. Complete variable domain (other parts from reference TRBV7-9 and TRBJ1-1): DTGVSQNPRHKITKRGQNVTFRCDPISEHNRLYWYRQTLGQGPEFLTYFQNEAQLEKSRLLSDRFSAERPKGSFSTLEIQRTEQGDSAMYLCASSLGAGQIGAFFGQGTRLTVV.

V and J are TRBV3-1 and TRBJ2-6, with TRBD1 as a possible D gene (6 bases). The CDR3 contains 17 residues. Germline lookup yields CDR1 LGHDT and CDR2 YNNKEL (reference sequence). V lost 0 bases to trimming and J lost 1 base, with 10 bases between them. The CDR3 DNA follows: TGTGCCAGCAGCCAAGATCTGAGGGGGTCTGGGGCCAACGTCCTGACTTTC. Protein product: CASSQDLRGSGANVLTF.

The rearrangement joins TRBV12-3 or TRBV12-4 to TRBJ2-7; D possibly corresponds to TRBD2 (7 bases). V lost 4 bases to trimming and J lost 2 bases, with 12 bases between them. The CDR3 sequence is 14 residues long. In DNA, the CDR3 is TGTGCCAGCAGTTGGGGAGGGGGACCCTACGAGCAGTACTTC. Amino acid sequence: CASSWGGGPYEQYF.

The V gene is TRBV7-3, the J gene TRBJ2-2, with TRBD2 matching 11 bases. J gave up 9 bases and V 5 bases, and 8 bases lay outside the gene matches. The CDR3 extends over 15 amino acids. Germline lookup yields CDR1 SGHTA and CDR2 FQGTGA. CDR3 nucleotides: TGTGCCAGCAGCATTGTAGCGGGAGGGCCCCGGGAGCTGTTTTTT. Protein product: CASSIVAGGPRELFF.